Listed below are T cell receptor beta chains from one sample, sequenced in a study of cytomegalovirus exposure and HLA in healthy donors. The repertoire was sequenced with immunoSEQ multiplex PCR; TCRdb's copy has only in-frame clones and lacks some. The sample data list 65,000 to 90,000 clones. Material for sequencing was PBMCs. The source of these receptors is a man aged 35-49 years in good health and CMV-seronegative. Both conserved end residues are part of each CDR3. The order of the fields is D gene, CDR3 length, J gene, V gene, clone size, CDR3 DNA, CDR3 protein. D genes are given only for firm matches. Not all rows give a size; the values are once, few, many and, for expanded clones, a class.

D: -; length: 14; J: TRBJ2-1; V: TRBV4-1; size: -; DNA: TGCGCCAGCAGCCGGGACTCCTTTTGGAATGAGCAGTTCTTC; CDR3: CASSRDSFWNEQFF
D: TRBD2; length: 16; J: TRBJ2-1; V: TRBV5-6; size: -; DNA: TGTGCCAGCAGCTTGGCCGGACTAGCGGGGGGGACTGAGCAGTTCTTC; CDR3: CASSLAGLAGGTEQFF
D: -; length: 15; J: TRBJ1-6; V: TRBV9; size: -; DNA: TGTGCCAGCCGGGGGGGAGGAGGACCCCGTTCACCCCTCCACTTT; CDR3: CASRGGGGPRSPLHF
D: -; length: 13; J: TRBJ1-5; V: TRBV27; size: -; DNA: TGTGCCAGCAGTTTAAGCTTCGATCAGCCCCAGCATTTT; CDR3: CASSLSFDQPQHF
D: -; length: 15; J: TRBJ1-6; V: TRBV6-1; size: -; DNA: TGTGCCAGCAGGGACAGCCTCTCCTATAATTCACCCCTCCACTTT; CDR3: CASRDSLSYNSPLHF
D: -; length: 15; J: TRBJ2-2; V: TRBV6-5; size: -; DNA: TGTGCCAGCAGGACCCGGGACACCAACACCGGGGAGCTGTTTTTT; CDR3: CASRTRDTNTGELFF
D: -; length: 14; J: TRBJ1-1; V: TRBV10-3; size: -; DNA: TGTGCCATTTCCTCTGGGGGAGGGCAGACTGAAGCTTTCTTT; CDR3: CAISSGGGQTEAFF
D: -; length: 16; J: TRBJ2-7; V: TRBV4-2; size: -; DNA: TGTGCCAGCAGCCAAGACCTCGGTAATAGCCCCCACGAGCAGTACTTC; CDR3: CASSQDLGNSPHEQYF
D: TRBD1; length: 13; J: TRBJ1-2; V: TRBV30; size: -; DNA: TGTGCCTGGAGTGCAAACAGGGGTCGAGGCTACACCTTC; CDR3: CAWSANRGRGYTF
D: -; length: 13; J: TRBJ1-2; V: TRBV5-1; size: -; DNA: TGCGCCAGCAGCTTAAGAGAGGATTATGGCTACACCTTC; CDR3: CASSLREDYGYTF
D: -; length: 14; J: TRBJ1-2; V: TRBV6-1; size: -; DNA: TGTGCCAGCAGTGAAGCGGCCGGACTGGCAGGCTACACCTTC; CDR3: CASSEAAGLAGYTF
D: -; length: 15; J: TRBJ1-1; V: TRBV7-9; size: -; DNA: TGTGCCAGCAGCAAGACAGGCAATTTGAACACTGAAGCTTTCTTT; CDR3: CASSKTGNLNTEAFF
D: -; length: 11; J: TRBJ1-4; V: TRBV19; size: medium-sized; DNA: TGTGCCAGTAGCCTAAGTAGTAAACTGTTTTTT; CDR3: CASSLSSKLFF
D: -; length: 14; J: TRBJ2-7; V: TRBV18; size: -; DNA: TGTGCCAGCTCACCCCGGGAGACCCCCTACGAGCAGTACTTC; CDR3: CASSPRETPYEQYF
D: TRBD1; length: 14; J: TRBJ1-1; V: TRBV6-1; size: -; DNA: TGTGCAACTCGGACAGGGGCTGAATTGACTGAAGCTTTCTTT; CDR3: CATRTGAELTEAFF
D: -; length: 11; J: TRBJ2-5; V: TRBV20-1; size: -; DNA: TGCAGTGCTAGTCAGCGTGAGACCCAGTACTTC; CDR3: CSASQRETQYF
D: TRBD2; length: 17; J: TRBJ2-3; V: TRBV7-2; size: -; DNA: TGTGCCAGCAGCTCCCCTCTAGCGGGGGGGCGCACAGATACGCAGTATTTT; CDR3: CASSSPLAGGRTDTQYF
D: -; length: 15; J: TRBJ2-7; V: TRBV10-3; size: -; DNA: TGTGCCATCAGTGAGTCCCCTAGCTGGAACCACGAGCAGTACTTC; CDR3: CAISESPSWNHEQYF
D: TRBD2; length: 19; J: TRBJ2-4; V: TRBV9; size: -; DNA: TGTGCCAGCAGCGCGGGACTAGCGGGGGGGCTGTATGACAAAAACATTCAGTACTTC; CDR3: CASSAGLAGGLYDKNIQYF